This TCR beta chain was identified during a study of cytomegalovirus exposure and HLA in healthy donors. The V and J ends lost 6 bases and 4 bases, in that order; junction bases with no gene match: 8. The CDR3 has 14 amino acids. Germline V gene sequence: CDR1 MDHEN, CDR2 SYDVKM. The PCR was carried out with 60 Vbeta primers and 13 Jbeta primers. Profiled with immunoSEQ multiplex PCR; TCRdb holds only in-frame clones, not every one. Its clone listing holds 95,000 to 110,000 clones. The J gene is TRBJ1-2, the V gene TRBV28; 7 nucleotides line up with TRBD1. Specimen: PBMCs. The TCR was taken from a man aged 35 to 55 in good health and CMV-seronegative. CDR3 region: CASRPPGQLYGYTF. The CDR3 bases are TGTGCCAGCAGGCCCCCGGGACAGCTCTATGGCTACACCTTC.